A single T cell receptor (beta chain) is shown here with its context. The antigen remains undetermined. TCRdb keeps only in-frame clones here, not all; method: immunoSEQ multiplex PCR. In the table there are fewer than 1.8 million clones, less than 99% of which are singletons. With V trimmed by 5 bases and J by 7 bases, 7 bases remained unmatched. The germline CDR1 and CDR2 sequences are LNHNV and YYDKDF (reference sequence). The CDR3 covers 14 residues. This sample was taken from a study of shared clonotypes between healthy human individuals. Overall study: Each donor's CD4 naive and CD4 memory cells filled three plates apiece, CD8 naive two, and CD8 memory one.

Division of CD4+ cells produced a CD45RA+ naive subset and a CD45RA-negative memory subset. General study findings and limits: Naive subsets generally had larger estimated richness than memory subsets.

Sequenced material: naive CD4+ T cells sorted from blood. The subset: CD45RA+ positively selected. The TCR originated in a man in his thirties or forties in good health. V usage is TRBV15 and J usage is TRBJ1-5, with TRBD1 matching 8 bases. The CDR3: CATSLQGGRQPQHF. In nucleotides, the CDR3 is TGTGCCACCAGCCTACAGGGGGGAAGACAGCCCCAGCATTTT.